These 22 T cell receptor beta chains were sequenced from one sample in a study of response to subunit inactivated influenza vaccine. TCRdb re-called the RT-PCR reads through MiXCR, storing one row per CDR3 protein. This table has hundreds of thousands of distinct CDR3 sequences, over 9.5% appearing once. This specimen consisted of PBMCs from blood, obtained on the day of vaccination. All receptors come from a man in his forties or fifties who received an inactivated influenza vaccine.

This chain links TRBV10-2 with TRBJ2-3; possible D gene TRBD2, 5 bases. V lost 4 bases, J lost 3 bases, and 11 bases lay in between. There are 14 residues in the CDR3. Germline V CDR1 and CDR2: WSHSY, SAAADI. CDR3: CASSVDGETDTQYF. As DNA, the CDR3 is TGCGCCAGCAGTGTGGACGGGGAAACAGATACGCAGTATTTT.

In its sample, this clonotype was seen a few times. The CDR3 DNA is TGTGCCAGCAGCTTCGGGGCAGTTCCACCCTACGAGCAGTACTTC. Translating gives CASSFGAVPPYEQYF. This chain joins TRBV7-9 and TRBJ2-7; D possibly uses TRBD1 or TRBD2 (5 bases each). The CDR3 is 15 residues long. CDR1 is SEHNR and CDR2 is FQNEAQ in the germline V gene (reference sequence). The ends were cut back, 3 bases at V and 2 bases at J, with 14 bases in the middle. Drawing the rest from reference TRBV7-9 and TRBJ2-7, the complete variable domain is DTGVSQNPRHKITKRGQNVTFRCDPISEHNRLYWYRQTLGQGPEFLTYFQNEAQLEKSRLLSDRFSAERPKGSFSTLEIQRTEQGDSAMYLCASSFGAVPPYEQYFGPGTRLTVT.

J is TRBJ1-5 and V is TRBV7-9; 10 bases are shared with TRBD1. After removal of 5 bases from V and 6 bases from J, the junction contained 1 base not matched to a gene. In germline, CDR1 is SEHNR, CDR2 FQNEAQ (reference sequence). The CDR3 extends over 13 amino acids. CDR3 residues: CASSGTGVQPQHF. In DNA form, the CDR3 reads TGTGCCAGCAGCGGGACAGGGGTTCAGCCCCAGCATTTT.

This clonotype was counted many times. This chain connects TRBV20-1 to TRBJ2-1; 8 bases fit TRBD2. With V trimmed by 3 bases and J by 7 bases, 11 bases remained unmatched. The CDR3 runs to 15 residues. Germline CDR1 DFQATT, CDR2 SNEGSKA (reference sequence). CDR3 DNA: TGCAGTGCTAGTAGCGGGGACCCTTGGGGGAATGAGCAGTTCTTC. This codes for CSASSGDPWGNEQFF.

This sequence joins TRBV28 and TRBJ2-2; D may be TRBD1 (7 bases). The V gene lost 4 bases and the J gene lost 3 bases, with 18 bases spanning the gap. Germline CDR1 reads MDHEN; CDR2 reads SYDVKM. The CDR3 is 17 amino acids. CDR3 nucleotide sequence: TGTGCCAGCAGTTCATCACGGCAGGGGGGATACACCGGGGAGCTGTTTTTT. Translated, it gives CASSSSRQGGYTGELFF. Variable domain in full (rest from reference TRBV28 and TRBJ2-2): DVKVTQSSRYLVKRTGEKVFLECVQDMDHENMFWYRQDPGLGLRLIYFSYDVKMKEKGDIPEGYSVSREKKERFSLILESASTNQTSMYLCASSSSRQGGYTGELFFGEGSRLTVL.

This clonotype has just a few counts. The V gene is TRBV7-2, the J gene TRBJ1-5, with 8 bases fitting TRBD1. CDR3 length equals 15 residues. With 5 bases clipped from V and 3 bases from J, the junction kept 6 bases outside the gene matches. Per germline, CDR1 SGHTA and CDR2 FQGNSA. CDR3 nucleotides: TGTGCCAGCAGCGCCGACAGGGGCTCCAATCAGCCCCAGCATTTT. It translates to CASSADRGSNQPQHF.

This clonotype was seen at least ten times. V usage is TRBV7-9 and J usage is TRBJ2-2; TRBD2 agrees at 7 bases. Germline-derived CDR1 and CDR2 are SEHNR and FQNEAQ (reference sequence). The CDR3 totals 16 residues. V shed 3 bases and J 0 bases; nucleotides not matched to a gene: 4. CDR3 nucleotides: TGTGCCAGCAGCTTCGGAGCGGGACCGAACACCGGGGAGCTGTTTTTT. This encodes CASSFGAGPNTGELFF.

The chain joins TRBV6-2 or TRBV6-3 to TRBJ1-5; D ambiguous. The ends were cut back, 6 bases at V and 4 bases at J, with 10 bases in the middle. Germline assignment: CDR1 MNHEY and CDR2 SVGEGT. There are 13 residues in the CDR3. The CDR3 sequence: CASRREGNQPQHF. In DNA form, the CDR3 reads TGTGCCAGCAGGAGGGAGGGAAATCAGCCCCAGCATTTT.

This clonotype was found many times. This chain links TRBV6-5 with TRBJ2-3, with D maybe TRBD2 (6 bases). V was trimmed by 0 bases and J by 2 bases, leaving 9 bases between them. The CDR3 consists of 15 residues. From germline, CDR1 is MNHEY and CDR2 SVGAGI. In DNA, the CDR3 is TGTGCCAGCAGTTACTCTTGGCGGGACACAGATACGCAGTATTTT. Protein sequence: CASSYSWRDTDTQYF.

In this sample, this clonotype turned up a few times. This chain joins TRBV5-1 and TRBJ2-3, with 11 bases identical to TRBD2. V lost 0 bases to trimming and J lost 2 bases; unmatched junction nucleotides: 2. The CDR3 sequence is 16 residues long. Germline V gene sequence: CDR1 SGHRS, CDR2 YFSETQ. For the CDR3, the DNA is TGCGCCAGCAGCTTGGAGGGACTAGCGGTCACAGATACGCAGTATTTT. This gives the protein CASSLEGLAVTDTQYF.

This clonotype occurred a few times. The chain joins TRBV10-3 to TRBJ2-5; 12 bases are a match to TRBD2. Trimming at V came to 2 bases and at J to 3 bases, leaving 13 bases not matched to a gene. The CDR3 length is 19 residues. The V gene's germline CDR1 is ENHRY and CDR2 SYGVKD. CDR3 in DNA: TGTGCCATCAGTGAGCCCCAAGGGTCTAGCGGGAGGGTCAAAGAGACCCAGTACTTC. Amino acid sequence: CAISEPQGSSGRVKETQYF.

The genes are TRBV7-2 and TRBJ2-7; D not resolved. Germline V gives CDR1 SGHTA, CDR2 FQGNSA. Between the trimmed V and J ends, which lost 4 bases and 6 bases, there was a span of 16 bases. This CDR3 has 14 residues. The CDR3, as DNA: TGTGCCAGCAGCTCCCCCTCAGCCGGACCCGAGCAGTACTTC. Translating gives CASSSPSAGPEQYF.

There are a few counts of this clonotype. V is TRBV3-1 and J is TRBJ1-2, with D hard to call. V was trimmed by 0 bases and J by 9 bases, leaving 5 bases between them. Germline V CDR1 and CDR2: LGHDT, YNNKEL (reference sequence). The CDR3 is 11 residues long. The CDR3 spells CASSQDRRYTF. CDR3 coding DNA: TGTGCCAGCAGCCAAGATAGACGCTACACCTTC.

This clonotype was counted between two and nine times. V and J are TRBV6-2 or TRBV6-3 and TRBJ1-1, with TRBD1 as a possible D gene (6 bases). The CDR3 covers 12 residues. The V and J ends lost 5 bases and 7 bases respectively, with 11 bases between them. Germline V gives CDR1 MNHEY, CDR2 SVGEGT. The CDR3 nucleotides are TGTGCCAGCAGTCAACTGGACAGTGAAGCTTTCTTT. Its protein is CASSQLDSEAFF.

This clonotype was seen repeatedly, ten times or more. The chain recombines TRBV5-1 with TRBJ2-2; D might be TRBD1 (6 bases). Germline V gene lookup returns CDR1 SGHRS and CDR2 YFSETQ. Deletions cut 4 bases from V and 1 base from J, with 17 bases between. CDR3 size: 17 residues. DNA of the CDR3: TGCGCCAGCAGCCCGAGGCCCACAGGGCTGAACACCGGGGAGCTGTTTTTT. This translates into CASSPRPTGLNTGELFF.

The genes are TRBV19 and TRBJ2-4; D is perhaps TRBD2 (6 bases). Germline V gene lookup returns CDR1 LNHDA and CDR2 SQIVND (reference sequence). This CDR3 is 13 amino acids long. Deletions cut 6 bases from V and 6 bases from J, with 12 bases between. This CDR3 reads CASSSARGNIQYF. The CDR3 DNA reads TGTGCCAGTAGCTCTGCGCGGGGAAACATTCAGTACTTC.

This clonotype was detected many times. The chain carries TRBV4-1 and TRBJ2-5, with a weak D call TRBD2 (6 bases). Germline V gene sequence: CDR1 MGHRA, CDR2 YSYEKL. This CDR3 spans 15 amino acids. Trimming cost V 0 bases and J 6 bases, with 14 bases left between them. CDR3 protein: CASSQDSNSGKTQYF. The CDR3 nucleotides read TGCGCCAGCAGCCAAGATTCTAATAGCGGAAAGACCCAGTACTTC.

This clonotype was seen at least ten times. The rearrangement joins TRBV6-2 or TRBV6-3 to TRBJ2-1; no firm D call. Germline values: CDR1 MNHEY, CDR2 SVGEGT. This CDR3 is built from 13 residues. V was shortened by 6 bases and J by 6 bases, with 12 bases between the two germline ends. CDR3 loop: CASRRRRGNEQFF. The CDR3, as DNA: TGTGCCAGCAGAAGAAGGAGAGGCAATGAGCAGTTCTTC.

This clonotype was observed a handful of times. The V call is TRBV11-3, the J call TRBJ2-3; 12 bases match TRBD2. V shed 4 bases and J 2 bases; nucleotides not matched to a gene: 4. The CDR3 covers 16 residues. The germline CDR1 and CDR2 sequences are SGHNT and YENEEA. CDR3 amino acids: CASSSGLAGTTDTQYF. CDR3 DNA sequence: TGTGCCAGCAGCTCTGGACTAGCGGGAACCACAGATACGCAGTATTTT.

This clonotype turned up a few times. The rearrangement uses TRBV28 and TRBJ1-1; D call uncertain. The V and J ends lost 6 bases and 0 bases respectively, with 11 bases between them. This CDR3 contains 14 residues. CDR1 is MDHEN, CDR2 SYDVKM, per germline. CDR3 coding DNA: TGTGCCAGCAGCTCACCGAAGATGAACACTGAAGCTTTCTTT. This gives the protein CASSSPKMNTEAFF.

The sample holds many counts of this clonotype. This rearrangement joins TRBV7-3 to TRBJ2-1; 9 bases line up with TRBD2. Germline V gene sequence: CDR1 SGHTA, CDR2 FQGTGA. The CDR3 has 18 residues. Losses at the gene ends were 7 bases for V and 2 bases for J; bases not matched to a gene: 15. The CDR3 loop reads CASILSGSSPKPYNEQFF. CDR3 nucleotides: TGTGCCAGCATCCTTAGCGGGAGTAGCCCCAAGCCCTACAATGAGCAGTTCTTC.

On this clonotype itself: A junction end diverges from the germline sequence, so it may reflect a read error. J is TRBJ2-3 and V is TRBV5-1; D unclear. Per the germline V gene, CDR1 is SGHRS and CDR2 is YFSETQ. The CDR3 sequence is 12 residues long. The CDR3 region is CAGSLPTDTQYF. For the CDR3, the DNA is TGCGCCGGCAGCTTGCCCACAGATACGCAGTATTTT. The variable domain in full, with the rest retrieved from reference TRBV5-1 and TRBJ2-3, is KAGVTQTPRYLIKTRGQQVTLSCSPISGHRSVSWYQQTPGQGLQFLFEYFSETQRNKGNFPGRFSGRQFSNSRSEMNVSTLELGDSALYLCAGSLPTDTQYFGPGTRLTVL.